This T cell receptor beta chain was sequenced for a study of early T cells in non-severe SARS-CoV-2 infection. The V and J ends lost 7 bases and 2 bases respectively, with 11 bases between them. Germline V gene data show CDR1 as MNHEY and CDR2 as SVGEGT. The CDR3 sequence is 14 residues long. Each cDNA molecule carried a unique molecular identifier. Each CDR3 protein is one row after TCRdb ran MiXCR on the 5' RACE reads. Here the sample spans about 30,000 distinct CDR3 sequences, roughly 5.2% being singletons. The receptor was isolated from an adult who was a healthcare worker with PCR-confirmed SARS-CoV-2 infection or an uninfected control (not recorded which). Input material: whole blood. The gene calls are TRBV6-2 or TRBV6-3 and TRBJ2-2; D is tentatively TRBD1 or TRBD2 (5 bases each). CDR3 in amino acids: CASKGTVNTGELFF. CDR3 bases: TGTGCCAGCAAGGGGACGGTAAACACCGGGGAGCTGTTTTTT.